The 28 T cell receptor beta chains given below trace back to one sample, sequenced in a study of T cells in Graves' hyperthyroidism and ophthalmopathy. TCR beta CDR3 sequences were amplified from RNA transcripts. TCR CDR3 regions were first amplified by RT-PCR with HTBI primers. Using its own MiXCR run on the multiplex PCR reads, TCRdb lists one record per CDR3 protein. The sample has roughly 510,000 distinct CDR3 sequences; around 20% are singletons. Sample: blood. The receptors were gathered from a man between 18 and 35 years old with Graves' hyperthyroidism.

This clonotype was found many times. The chain combines TRBV6-2 or TRBV6-3 with TRBJ1-5, with TRBD1 matching over 7 bases. V trimming: 5 bases; J trimming: 3 bases; junction bases outside the gene matches: 7. Germline V gene lookup returns CDR1 MNHEY and CDR2 SVGEGT. The CDR3 spans 15 residues. Here the CDR3 reads CASSPSTGFNQPQHF. The CDR3 DNA is TGTGCCAGCAGTCCTTCGACAGGGTTCAATCAGCCCCAGCATTTT.

The table lists this clonotype with many counts. The chain joins TRBV28 to TRBJ2-7; the match to TRBD1 covers 9 bases. This CDR3 comprises 13 residues. Germline values: CDR1 MDHEN, CDR2 SYDVKM. V was clipped by 6 bases and J by 6 bases; unmatched bases: 6. CDR3 sequence: CASSPGTGPEQYF. The CDR3 DNA reads TGTGCCAGCAGCCCCGGGACAGGGCCCGAGCAGTACTTC.

With respect to this clonotype: A much larger clonotype is one base distant, so this may be a read error. V usage is TRBV30 and J usage is TRBJ2-4; the D call may be TRBD1 or TRBD2 (6 bases each). CDR1 GTSNPN and CDR2 SVGIG come from the germline V gene (reference sequence). The CDR3 is made up of 15 amino acids. CDR3 bases: TGTGCCTGGAGTGTACAAGGAGGGGGGAAGAACATTAAGTACTTC. Translated: CAWSVQGGGKNIKYF.

The rearrangement uses TRBV6-1 and TRBJ2-6, with 7 bases lining up with TRBD1. The V and J ends lost 6 bases and 4 bases, in that order; junction bases with no gene match: 3. The CDR3 runs to 14 residues. Germline loops: CDR1 MNHNS, CDR2 SASEGT. Here the CDR3 reads CASRQGLGANVLTF. CDR3 nucleotide sequence: TGTGCCAGCAGACAGGGGTTAGGGGCCAACGTCCTGACTTTC.

The V call is TRBV12-3 or TRBV12-4, the J call TRBJ1-2; D might be TRBD1 (6 bases). The V end lost 1 base, the J end lost 2 bases, and 17 bases lay between the germline ends. The CDR3 has 17 amino acids. In nucleotides, the CDR3 is TGTGCCAGCAGTTTAGGTTACGGGGGGCGGGGAAACTATGGCTACACCTTC. Translation gives CASSLGYGGRGNYGYTF.

This clonotype came up a few times. The gene calls are TRBV4-1 and TRBJ2-5; a possible D gene is TRBD1 (6 bases). In germline, CDR1 is MGHRA, CDR2 YSYEKL. The ends were cut back, 1 base at V and 5 bases at J, with 14 bases in the middle. The CDR3 totals 15 residues. The CDR3 coding sequence is TGCGCCAGCAGCCAAGTGGGGACACCCCGGGAGACCCAGTACTTC. Translation: CASSQVGTPRETQYF.

The chain combines TRBV2 with TRBJ2-7; possibly TRBD1 or TRBD2 for D (7 bases each). The CDR3 length is 15 residues. Per germline, CDR1 SNHLY and CDR2 FYNNEI. Here the CDR3 reads CVTSSQGGPTYEQYF. The CDR3 nucleotides are TGTGTCACCAGCAGTCAGGGGGGGCCTACCTACGAGCAGTACTTC.

The CDR3 here is CASSSRWTGGVGGNQPQHF. CDR3 DNA sequence: TGTGCCAGCAGTTCACGTTGGACAGGGGGAGTAGGTGGCAATCAGCCCCAGCATTTT. V is TRBV28 and J is TRBJ1-5; TRBD1 matches 10 bases. J lost 2 bases, V lost 4 bases, and 14 bases had no gene match. Germline CDR1 and CDR2: MDHEN and SYDVKM. The CDR3 totals 19 residues.

This clonotype was detected many times. This chain connects TRBV28 to TRBJ1-2, with no clear D. V shed 3 bases and J shed 6 bases, with 5 bases lying between them. CDR3 size: 11 residues. The germline CDR1 and CDR2 sequences are MDHEN and SYDVKM. CDR3 loop: CASSFGDGYTF. CDR3 sequence (DNA): TGTGCCAGCAGTTTCGGGGATGGCTACACCTTC.

The chain is built from TRBV29-1 and TRBJ2-7, with no clear D. V dropped 7 bases and J dropped 6 bases, with 16 bases sitting between them. Germline V lookup: CDR1 SQVTM, CDR2 ANQGSEA. The CDR3 loop spans 12 amino acids. Written as DNA, the CDR3 is TGCAGCGGGGTAGCTCCATTTGGCGAGCAGTACTTC. Translation: CSGVAPFGEQYF.

This clonotype was counted at least ten times. This chain links TRBV6-1 with TRBJ2-6; D not resolved. Germline loops: CDR1 MNHNS, CDR2 SASEGT. The CDR3 length is 16 residues. Trimming removed 2 bases from V and 5 bases from J, with 13 bases in between. The CDR3 here is CASSEPTHSWANVLTF. Written as DNA, the CDR3 is TGTGCCAGCAGTGAACCCACTCATAGCTGGGCCAACGTCCTGACTTTC.

This clonotype was seen many times. The chain couples TRBV12-3 or TRBV12-4 to TRBJ1-5; 8 nucleotides line up with TRBD1. The CDR3 covers 15 residues. V lost 7 bases, J lost 1 base, and 6 bases stayed unmatched. The CDR3 bases are TGTGCCAGCAACCAGGGGGCTGAAAGCAATCAGCCCCAGCATTTT. Encoded protein: CASNQGAESNQPQHF.

The chain links TRBV9 to TRBJ2-7; tentative D call: TRBD1 (6 bases). Germline CDR1 reads SGDLS; CDR2 reads YYNGEE. V dropped 3 bases and J dropped 1 base, with 17 bases sitting between them. This CDR3 comprises 16 residues. For the CDR3, the DNA is TGTGCCAGCAGCGAGGGGGTACTAGGCGGTTCCTACGAGCAGTACTTC. Residues: CASSEGVLGGSYEQYF.

This clonotype has a count of ten or more. The chain uses TRBV6-5 and TRBJ2-7; 7 nucleotides agree with TRBD2. Germline-derived CDR1 and CDR2 are MNHEY and SVGAGI. V lost 5 bases and J lost 6; bases outside the gene matches: 16. This CDR3 comprises 16 residues. The CDR3 DNA is TGTGCCAGCAGTAACAACATAGGCGTGGGAGGGCCCGAGCAGTACTTC. Translating gives CASSNNIGVGGPEQYF.

V is TRBV19 and J is TRBJ2-6; D is uncertain. The V gene lost 8 bases and the J gene lost 4 bases, with 12 bases spanning the gap. Germline V lookup: CDR1 LNHDA, CDR2 SQIVND (reference sequence). The CDR3 has 14 residues. CDR3 bases: TGTGCCAGTTGTACTCCCGGAGGGGCCAACGTCCTGACTTTC. Translating gives CASCTPGGANVLTF.

V gene TRBV12-3 or TRBV12-4 combines with J gene TRBJ2-7; D possibly corresponds to TRBD2 (5 bases). V dropped 5 bases and J dropped 4 bases, with 18 bases sitting between them. The CDR3 spans 15 residues. For the CDR3, the DNA is TGTGCCAGCAGTGTCTTACTACGAGCGGAGTACGAGCAGTACTTC. It translates to CASSVLLRAEYEQYF.

J is TRBJ1-2 and V is TRBV28, with D possibly TRBD1 on 6 matching bases. Germline V gene data show CDR1 as MDHEN and CDR2 as SYDVKM. CDR3 length: 16 amino acids. Trimming removed 5 bases at V and 8 bases at J, with 24 bases between. The CDR3 spells CASSPGGAGTGGGYTF. In nucleotides, the CDR3 is TGTGCCAGCAGTCCCGGGGGGGCAGGAACTGGGGGAGGCTACACCTTC.

This clonotype was found a few times. The chain is built from TRBV4-1 and TRBJ2-5, with 8 bases fitting TRBD2. The CDR3 is made up of 15 amino acids. The V and J ends lost 0 bases and 4 bases, in that order; junction bases with no gene match: 4. Germline-derived CDR1 and CDR2 are MGHRA and YSYEKL. DNA for the CDR3: TGCGCCAGCAGCCAAGAAGGGACTAGGATAGAGACCCAGTACTTC. It translates to CASSQEGTRIETQYF.

At least ten counts were recorded for this clonotype. This rearrangement joins TRBV24-1 to TRBJ1-1, with D maybe TRBD1 (5 bases). CDR3 length: 16 residues. Germline V lookup: CDR1 KGHDR, CDR2 SFDVKD. V was clipped by 3 bases and J by 5 bases, with 18 bases between them. In DNA form, the CDR3 reads TGTGCCACCAGTGATACCGTGGGTTCGGGGGTTACTGAAGCTTTCTTT. Translated, it gives CATSDTVGSGVTEAFF.

To note about this clonotype: This may be a read error: a much more frequent sequence differs by one nucleotide. The chain has TRBV20-1 and TRBJ1-1; D uncertain. Germline V gene data show CDR1 as DFQATT and CDR2 as SNEGSKA (reference sequence). The V end lost 6 bases, the J end lost 0 bases, and 11 bases lay between the germline ends. The CDR3 is 13 residues long. CDR3 region: CSAPAVVNTEAFF. In DNA, the CDR3 is TGCAGTGCCCCTGCGGTGGTGAACACTGAAGCTTTCTTT.

This clonotype came up many times. This chain connects TRBV7-8 to TRBJ1-2; TRBD1 is a possible D gene (5 bases). Trimming stripped 5 bases from V and 8 bases from J, with 21 bases between. CDR1 and CDR2 from the germline V gene are SGHVS and FQNEAQ. CDR3 length: 15 amino acids. The CDR3 bases are TGTGCCAGCAGCCCTAACAGGCAACGCCTCAACGGCTACACCTTC. It codes for CASSPNRQRLNGYTF.

This clonotype has at least ten counts. The chain uses TRBV11-1 and TRBJ1-2, with D possibly being TRBD1 (6 bases). The V end lost 1 base, the J end lost 4 bases, and 16 bases lay between the germline ends. The CDR3 has 16 residues. Per the germline V gene, CDR1 is SGHAT and CDR2 is FQDESV (reference sequence). CDR3 region: CASSLVGEGDLYGYTF. The CDR3 DNA reads as TGTGCCAGCAGCTTAGTGGGTGAGGGGGACCTCTATGGCTACACCTTC.

The CDR3 protein is CASSQTPGQTYQETQYF. CDR3 DNA sequence: TGCGCCAGCAGCCAAACCCCGGGACAGACTTACCAAGAGACCCAGTACTTC. The V and J genes are TRBV4-3 and TRBJ2-5; 7 bases agree with TRBD1. V dropped 2 bases and J dropped 0; count of bases not matched to a gene: 9. This CDR3 comprises 17 residues. The V gene's germline CDR1 is LGHNA and CDR2 YSLEER.

The table lists this clonotype with many counts. J is TRBJ2-5 and V is TRBV5-1, with D perhaps given as TRBD1 or TRBD2 (5 bases each). CDR1 is SGHRS and CDR2 is YFSETQ in the germline V gene. CDR3 length equals 15 residues. V lost 2 bases to trimming and J lost 1 base, with 12 bases between them. The CDR3 region has the DNA TGCGCCAGCAGCTTAGCCGGGACCCTCCAAGAGACCCAGTACTTC. Amino acid sequence: CASSLAGTLQETQYF.

This clonotype was seen only a few times. A single base separates this from a much larger clone, so it may be a read error. J is TRBJ2-2 and V is TRBV30; 7 nucleotides match TRBD2. Germline-derived CDR1 and CDR2 are GTSNPN and SVGIG (reference sequence). The CDR3 extends over 15 amino acids. The CDR3 nucleotides read TGTGCCTGGTCCCATGGGACGGGGGGACCCGGGAAGCTGTTTTTT. As protein: CAWSHGTGGPGKLFF.

This clonotype was seen many times. The chain employs TRBV2 and TRBJ1-2; D uncertain. V was shortened by 6 bases and J by 7 bases, with 18 bases between the two germline ends. CDR3 length equals 14 residues. Germline lookup yields CDR1 SNHLY and CDR2 FYNNEI. The DNA for the CDR3 is TGTGCCAGCAGATTCACTCCTCAGGCTCCTGGCTACACCTTC. Encoded protein: CASRFTPQAPGYTF.

This clonotype was detected ten times or more. The rearrangement joins TRBV7-8 to TRBJ2-2, with a possible D match to TRBD1 (6 bases). The germline V gene has CDR1 SGHVS and CDR2 FQNEAQ. The V gene lost 0 bases and the J gene lost 1 base, with 12 bases spanning the gap. The CDR3 length is 17 residues. This chain's CDR3 is CASSLAGAPLNTGELFF. DNA for the CDR3: TGTGCCAGCAGCTTAGCGGGGGCGCCCTTGAACACCGGGGAGCTGTTTTTT.

There are a few counts of this clonotype. A much larger clone differs from this one at a single base, so this may be a read error. The CDR3 sequence: CASSSAGTGLPSGGYIF. The CDR3 DNA is TGTGCCAGCAGCTCAGCCGGGACAGGGCTTCCCTCTGGAGGCTACATCTTC. The genes are TRBV6-1 and TRBJ1-2, with 9 bases aligning to TRBD1. The CDR3 covers 17 residues. Germline V CDR1 and CDR2: MNHNS, SASEGT.